One and the same sample provided the 7 T cell receptor beta chains below, sequenced in a study of blood T cell repertoires in COVID-19. Clones were read by immunoSEQ multiplex PCR, and TCRdb kept only the in-frame ones, dropping some. The repertoire has 140,000 to 150,000 clones, 70% to 85% of them found once; the top ten carry around 9.6%. The sequenced material came from peripheral blood. These receptors all come from a man in his 60s with active or convalescent COVID-19.

V and J are TRBV7-9 and TRBJ1-4, with TRBD1 as a possible D gene (6 bases). V lost 1 base and J 7 bases, leaving 25 bases between the germline ends. CDR1 and CDR2 (germline): SEHNR, FQNEAQ (reference sequence). This CDR3 region has 19 residues. CDR3 bases: TGTGCCAGCAGCTTAGGTTTCGGGGGGACACCTCAGAGGCGTGAAAAACTGTTTTTT. Encoded protein: CASSLGFGGTPQRREKLFF.

The chain has TRBV30 and TRBJ1-5, with TRBD1 identical over 8 bases. Germline V gives CDR1 GTSNPN, CDR2 SVGIG (reference sequence). The CDR3 totals 13 residues. The J segment lost 7 bases and the V segment lost 1 base, leaving 3 bases of the junction unmatched. The CDR3 here is CAWSGTGNQPQHF. CDR3 coding DNA: TGTGCCTGGAGTGGGACAGGGAACCAGCCCCAGCATTTT.

The V gene is TRBV5-6, the J gene TRBJ2-7; 10 bases map to TRBD1. The CDR3 is 14 amino acids. Germline V CDR1 and CDR2: SGHDT, YYEEEE. CDR3 region: CASSLAGFGTGVRV. The CDR3 coding sequence is TGTGCCAGCAGCTTGGCGGGGTTTGGGACAGGGGTACGCGTC.

This clone has only one observation. This chain joins TRBV25-1 and TRBJ1-6, with no clear D. Germline loops: CDR1 MGHDK, CDR2 SYGVNS. CDR3 length equals 13 residues. V was cut by 3 bases and J by 10 bases, with 10 bases left in between. The CDR3 loop reads CASSEPHGSPLHF. CDR3 nucleotide sequence: TGTGCCAGCAGTGAGCCACATGGCTCACCCCTCCACTTT.

The V gene is TRBV19, the J gene TRBJ2-2, with 10 nucleotides matching TRBD1. The V and J ends lost 6 bases and 7 bases, in that order; junction bases with no gene match: 8. The CDR3 spans 15 residues. Germline CDR1 is LNHDA and CDR2 is SQIVND (reference sequence). The chain's CDR3 is CASRESGTGVGELFF. CDR3 sequence (DNA): TGTGCCAGTAGAGAGAGTGGGACAGGGGTCGGGGAGCTGTTTTTT. Complete variable domain (other parts from reference TRBV19 and TRBJ2-2): DGGITQSPKYLFRKEGQNVTLSCEQNLNHDAMYWYRQDPGQGLRLIYYSQIVNDFQKGDIAEGYSVSREKKESFPLTVTSAQKNPTAFYLCASRESGTGVGELFFGEGSRLTVL.

This rearrangement joins TRBV27 to TRBJ1-1, with 8 bases aligning to TRBD1. This CDR3 spans 13 amino acids. Trimming cost V 4 bases and J 4 bases; bases outside gene matches: 2. Per germline, CDR1 MNHEY and CDR2 SMNVEV (reference sequence). The CDR3 loop is CASSSTGVTEAFF. CDR3 nucleotides: TGTGCCAGCAGTTCGACAGGGGTCACTGAAGCTTTCTTT.

This clone was recorded only once. The genes are TRBV9 and TRBJ1-2, with 9 bases fitting TRBD1. The ends lost 4 bases at V and 8 bases at J; junction bases unmatched: 12. CDR3 size: 15 residues. Germline V gene sequence: CDR1 SGDLS, CDR2 YYNGEE. The CDR3 here is CASSPILGQGTGYTF. CDR3 DNA sequence: TGTGCCAGCAGCCCGATCTTAGGACAGGGGACGGGCTACACCTTC. Full variable domain (remainder filled in from reference TRBV9 and TRBJ1-2): DSGVTQTPKHLITATGQRVTLRCSPRSGDLSVYWYQQSLDQGLQFLIQYYNGEERAKGNILERFSAQQFPDLHSELNLSSLELGDSALYFCASSPILGQGTGYTFGSGTRLTVV.